Listed below are T cell receptor beta chains from one sample, sequenced in a study of T cell repertoires in cytomegalovirus infection. TCRdb itself ran the reads through MiXCR, one entry per CDR3 protein. The table includes about 890,000 distinct CDR3 sequences, around 32% detected once. Antigens for these TCRs are unknown. The sample here was cultured CD8+ T cells from PBMCs, taken from culture after CMV antigen stimulation. Receptors originate from a human donor in good health (CMV status not recorded). Some clones in this sample may be carry-over from other donors' samples. Each CDR3 is given with its conserved first and last residue. The D gene is left open where the match is weak. Where a row states a size, it is once, few, many or the class of an expanded clone; other rows omit it.

D gene	V gene	clone size	J gene	CDR3 DNA	CDR3 protein
-	TRBV25-1	many	TRBJ1-2	TGTGCCAGCAGTGAATGGAACGATAACTATGGCTACACCTTC	CASSEWNDNYGYTF
TRBD1	TRBV7-4	many	TRBJ1-2	TGTGCCAGCAGCTTTTGGACAGGAGCTAACTATGGCTACACCTTC	CASSFWTGANYGYTF
TRBD1	TRBV7-6	-	TRBJ1-6	TGTGCCAGCAGCTTAGAGGAAAACAGGGGAGGCTCACCCCTCCACTTT	CASSLEENRGGSPLHF
-	TRBV27	-	TRBJ1-2	TGTGCCACCCCCGATAGACACACTAACTATGGCTACACCTTC	CATPDRHTNYGYTF
-	TRBV19	few	TRBJ1-2	TGTGCCAGTAAAGGGCAGGATAACTATGGCTACACCTTC	CASKGQDNYGYTF
TRBD1	TRBV7-2	few	TRBJ1-4	TGTGCCAGCAGCGCTCCCTTCGGGGACAGTGAAAAACTGTTTTTT	CASSAPFGDSEKLFF
-	TRBV5-5	few	TRBJ1-6	TGTGCCAGCAGCCCCCCTGAGGTTCCCTATTCACCCCTCCACTTT	CASSPPEVPYSPLHF
TRBD1	TRBV10-2	few	TRBJ2-1	TGCGCCAGCAGTTCCTGGACAGGGGGATACAATGAGCAGTTCTTC	CASSSWTGGYNEQFF
TRBD2	TRBV7-8	many	TRBJ2-4	TGTGCCAGCAGCGCCACTAGCGGGGGGGCAGCCAAAAACATTCAGTACTTC	CASSATSGGAAKNIQYF
-	TRBV6-5	few	TRBJ1-5	TGTGCCAGCAGTTACGGGAGCGGGGGCCCCCAGCATTTT	CASSYGSGGPQHF
-	TRBV10-3	-	TRBJ1-2	TGTGCCATCAGGACTAAAGAATCACAGCCCTATGGCTACACCTTC	CAIRTKESQPYGYTF
TRBD2	TRBV6-5	few	TRBJ2-1	TGTGCCAGCAGTTCTAGCGGGGTAAATGAGCAGTTCTTC	CASSSSGVNEQFF
-	TRBV4-3	-	TRBJ2-3	TGCGCCAGCAGCCTAGGTCAGGCCGGGGTCGGCACAGATACGCAGTATTTT	CASSLGQAGVGTDTQYF
TRBD1	TRBV7-2	many	TRBJ2-2	TGTGCCAGCAGCTTAGCCGACAGGGATAACACCGGGGAGCTGTTTTTT	CASSLADRDNTGELFF
TRBD2	TRBV7-8	many	TRBJ2-1	TGTGCCAGCAGTGCCGGCTCCCGAGCGGGGGCCTACAATGAGCAGTTCTTC	CASSAGSRAGAYNEQFF
-	TRBV6-1	few	TRBJ1-2	TGTGCCACAAATTTCCTCGGCGGGACAAATGGCTACACCTTC	CATNFLGGTNGYTF
-	TRBV27	-	TRBJ2-7	TGTGCCAGCAGTATAAGGGGTGCAACCTACGAGCAGTACTTC	CASSIRGATYEQYF
-	TRBV14	-	TRBJ2-7	TGTGCCAGCTCGAGACACAGCTCCTACGAGCAGTACTTC	CASSRHSSYEQYF
-	TRBV7-3	-	TRBJ2-1	TGTGCCAGCAGCACCTATCACAATGAGCAGTTCTTC	CASSTYHNEQFF
-	TRBV27	-	TRBJ1-4	TGTGCCAGCAGTTTAAACCTTCTAGGGGAAAAACTGTTTTTT	CASSLNLLGEKLFF
TRBD2	TRBV6-8	-	TRBJ2-5	TGTGCCAACAGTGGCGGGACTAGCGGCCCCTCGTACCAAGAGACCCAGTACTTC	CANSGGTSGPSYQETQYF
-	TRBV7-9	many	TRBJ2-1	TGTGCCAGCAGCTTAGGTAGCAATGAGCAGTTCTTC	CASSLGSNEQFF
TRBD1	TRBV6-1	many	TRBJ2-1	TGTGCCAGCAGTGACACAGGGGATTTTTTGTACAATGAGCAGTTCTTC	CASSDTGDFLYNEQFF
-	TRBV7-7	-	TRBJ2-5	TGTGCTAGCAGCCAAAGGGACACTCCAGAGACCCAGTACTTC	CASSQRDTPETQYF
-	TRBV14	few	TRBJ2-3	TGTGCCAGCAGCCAAGGGGAGCTCGATAACCTGGCGAAGTATTTT	CASSQGELDNLAKYF
-	TRBV4-1	-	TRBJ2-2	TGCGCCAGCAGCCAAGAGGGGCCCGGGTCGACCGGGGAGCTGTTTTTT	CASSQEGPGSTGELFF
TRBD1	TRBV7-9	many	TRBJ2-1	TGTGCCAGCAGCTTACCGGGACAGGGTATATTCAATGAGCAGTTCTTC	CASSLPGQGIFNEQFF
-	TRBV6-2/TRBV6-3	-	TRBJ2-1	TGTGCCAGCAGTTACTCGGAGAGATTGGACTACAATGAGCAGTTCTTC	CASSYSERLDYNEQFF
-	TRBV15	-	TRBJ2-1	TGTGCCACCAGCAGAGACAGTCCGGACAACTCCTACAATGAGCAGTTCTTC	CATSRDSPDNSYNEQFF
-	TRBV18	-	TRBJ1-2	TGTGCCAGCTTCCCCGATTCGGGACAAAGAGGCTATGGCTACACCTTC	CASFPDSGQRGYGYTF
-	TRBV20-1	few	TRBJ1-1	TGCAGTGCTAGAGAGGAAACAAGGAACACTGAAGCTTTCTTT	CSAREETRNTEAFF
TRBD1	TRBV5-1	-	TRBJ1-4	TGCGCCAGCAGCCAAGGCGGGACAGAGACCGCAACTAATGAAAAACTGTTTTTT	CASSQGGTETATNEKLFF
-	TRBV27	few	TRBJ2-5	TGTGCCAGCAGTTTGGGGGCAGCAACTACCAAAGAGACCCAGTACTTC	CASSLGAATTKETQYF
TRBD1	TRBV7-8	few	TRBJ1-1	TGTGCCAGCAGCACCCCAACAGGGGCGCCCACTGAAGCTTTCTTT	CASSTPTGAPTEAFF
-	TRBV6-2/TRBV6-3	-	TRBJ1-5	TGTGCCACCGGCCGCGGTCAGCCCCAGCATTTT	CATGRGQPQHF
-	TRBV5-5	few	TRBJ2-2	TGTGCCAGCAGCCCCTACACGGGGGACACCGGGGAGCTGTTTTTT	CASSPYTGDTGELFF
-	TRBV4-1	-	TRBJ2-7	TGCGCCAGCAGCCAAAGAATCGGGGGGCCCTCCTACGAGCAGTACTTC	CASSQRIGGPSYEQYF
-	TRBV10-3	-	TRBJ1-1	TGTGCCATGCGGACCAATACGGGGACTGAAGCTTTCTTT	CAMRTNTGTEAFF
-	TRBV6-5	few	TRBJ1-4	TGTGCCAGCAGTTACTCCGGAGTAGACGGAGAAAAACTGTTTTTT	CASSYSGVDGEKLFF
TRBD1	TRBV7-3	-	TRBJ1-5	TGTGCCAGCAGCTCATCAGCAGCCGGGACAGGGATCGGTCAGCCCCAGCATTTT	CASSSSAAGTGIGQPQHF
TRBD1	TRBV19	many	TRBJ2-1	TGTGCCAGTAGTGACCTGGACAGGTACAATGAGCAGTTCTTC	CASSDLDRYNEQFF
TRBD2	TRBV5-1	-	TRBJ2-3	TGCGCCAGCAGCTTTGCTAGCGGGGGAGATACGCAGTATTTT	CASSFASGGDTQYF
TRBD1	TRBV5-6	-	TRBJ2-1	TGTGCCAGCAGCCCGGCCCGACAGGGCGCGGATGAGCAGTTCTTC	CASSPARQGADEQFF
TRBD1	TRBV7-9	many	TRBJ2-4	TGTGCCAGCAGCTTAACAGGGGGCGAGGCCAAAAACATTCAGTACTTC	CASSLTGGEAKNIQYF
TRBD2	TRBV7-3	many	TRBJ2-5	TGTGCCAGCAGCTTGCGACTAGCGGGGGGGCCTGAGACCCAGTACTTC	CASSLRLAGGPETQYF
TRBD2	TRBV7-2	few	TRBJ2-1	TGTGCCAGCAGCCCTATAGGGCTAGCGGGGGGGTTGGCGCTAGATAAGTTCTTC	CASSPIGLAGGLALDKFF
TRBD1	TRBV7-6	many	TRBJ1-6	TGTGCCAGCAGCTTAGGTACAGGGGGCGGTAATTCACCCCTCCACTTT	CASSLGTGGGNSPLHF
-	TRBV6-2/TRBV6-3	few	TRBJ2-1	TGTGCCAGCGCCTCGGGGGACTGGGCGCTGGGGGACAATGAGCAGTTCTTC	CASASGDWALGDNEQFF
TRBD1	TRBV10-2	-	TRBJ1-2	TGCGCCAGCAGTGGGACTCCCTCGGGACAGGATGGCTACACCTTC	CASSGTPSGQDGYTF
TRBD1	TRBV7-8	-	TRBJ2-6	TGTGCCAGCAGCCAGAGAGGGGGCCACTCTGGGGCCAACGTCCTGACTTTC	CASSQRGGHSGANVLTF
-	TRBV7-4	-	TRBJ2-7	TGTGCCAGCAGCTTAGGCTCTCAATGCGAGCAGTACTTC	CASSLGSQCEQYF
-	TRBV2	few	TRBJ1-2	TGTGCCAGCAGTGATGAGGCACCTCTCTCTAACTATGGCTACACCTTC	CASSDEAPLSNYGYTF
TRBD2	TRBV11-2	-	TRBJ2-3	TGTGCCAGCAGCCCCGGGAGGAGGCGTAGCACAGATACGCAGTATTTT	CASSPGRRRSTDTQYF